The T cell receptor (beta chain) described here comes from a study of blood T cells in healthy people across ages. General study results and limits: Underestimates were what the diversity estimates from one million T cells were considered to be.

A sample-barcoded 5' primer and a J-beta primer mix were used in a second PCR of roughly 6 to 11 cycles. Via MiXCR, TCRdb re-called the 5' RACE reads, giving one row per CDR3 protein. The repertoire has over 750,000 distinct CDR3 sequences, 25% of them found once; the top ten carry around 9.2%. The CDR3 covers 15 residues. V was trimmed by 10 bases and J by 9 bases, leaving 25 bases between them. The germline gives CDR1 MNHNS, CDR2 SASEGT. On this clonotype: What it recognizes is unknown.

The sample was also reused in another study, on T cells of mothers and their children. That work contributes: About six children, together with their three healthy Caucasian mothers, made up the donors. It was observed that no persistent microchimeric T cell clones could be detected.

The TCR sequence derives from a boy aged 5 to 17 in good health. The sample comprised blood. This chain connects TRBV6-1 to TRBJ2-1; tentatively, D is TRBD1 or TRBD2 (7 bases each). The CDR3 protein is CANQMGSGGGSEQFF. The CDR3 nucleotides read TGTGCCAACCAGATGGGATCAGGGGGAGGGAGTGAGCAGTTCTTC.